What follows describes a single T cell receptor beta chain. This sample was taken from a study of T-cell memory formation after mild COVID-19. TCRdb recomputed calls from the 5' RACE reads with MiXCR, one row per CDR3 protein. The sample lists about 250,000 distinct CDR3 sequences; approximately 15% were seen once. V shed 4 bases, J shed 6 bases, and the junction held 9 bases outside the gene matches. This CDR3 has 15 amino acids. Germline V gene sequence: CDR1 MNHNS, CDR2 SASEGT. The TCR originated in an adult woman who had mild COVID-19 (a few samples of this study predate the infection). Cell type and time point are not known. Sequences were obtained from PBMCs or a T cell subset sorted from them (not recorded which). The rearrangement links TRBV6-1 to TRBJ2-7; 10 bases are a match to TRBD2. CDR3 in amino acids: CASSGFPSGSAEQYF. The CDR3 nucleotides read TGTGCCAGCAGTGGGTTTCCTAGCGGGAGCGCCGAGCAGTACTTC.